A selection of T cell receptor beta chains follows, all from one sample in a study of shared clonotypes between healthy human individuals. Sequenced by immunoSEQ multiplex PCR; TCRdb stores in-frame clones only, minus some. The sample yields 750,000 to 1,000,000 clones, approximately 92% seen once. Material for sequencing was naive CD8+ T cells sorted from blood. These receptors originate from a man between 25 and 39 years old in good health. Each CDR3 is given with its conserved first and last residue. The D gene is left open where the match is weak. Clone sizes are given selectively: once, few, many, or a class where the clone is expanded.

v_call	j_call	clone_size	d_call	cdr3_nt	cdr3_aa
TRBV29-1	TRBJ2-7	-	-	TGCAGCGTTGTTGGGGACAAGGATATGGAGCAGTACTTC	CSVVGDKDMEQYF
TRBV29-1	TRBJ1-1	-	-	TGCAGCGTTGTTTCGGAGCGTTCCAGGGCCGGGACTGAAGCTTTCTTT	CSVVSERSRAGTEAFF
TRBV5-6	TRBJ1-5	-	TRBD1	TGTGCCAGCAGCCTCGGACAGGCGAGCAATCAGCCCCAGCATTTT	CASSLGQASNQPQHF
TRBV27	TRBJ2-3	-	-	TGTGCCAGCCGCGTAGTGGGTGGCACAGATACGCAGTATTTT	CASRVVGGTDTQYF
TRBV7-9	TRBJ1-2	-	TRBD1	TGTGCCAGCTCCGAGGGGGCAGGGTACCATTTGGATGGCTACACCTTC	CASSEGAGYHLDGYTF
TRBV29-1	TRBJ2-7	-	TRBD1	TGCAGCGTTGAAACGGACAGGGAATACGAGCAGTACTTC	CSVETDREYEQYF
TRBV6-6	TRBJ1-1	-	-	TGTGCCAGCAGTTACTCCCAGGGGAACACTGAAGCTTTCTTT	CASSYSQGNTEAFF
TRBV7-9	TRBJ2-1	once	-	TGTGCCAGCAGCCCCTATCGGGGTGAGCAGTTCTTC	CASSPYRGEQFF
TRBV10-3	TRBJ2-6	-	-	TGTGCCATCTTGGGGGACTCTGGGGCCAACGTCCTGACTTTC	CAILGDSGANVLTF
TRBV14	TRBJ2-7	-	TRBD2	TGTGCCAGCAGCCCCAGAGCGGGACTAGCGGGAGTAGGCATCTACGAGCAGTACTTC	CASSPRAGLAGVGIYEQYF
TRBV28	TRBJ2-5	once	TRBD1	TGTGCCAGCAGTTTTGGTCCCCGGGACAGGGAACAAGAGACCCAGTACTTC	CASSFGPRDREQETQYF
TRBV7-6	TRBJ2-3	once	TRBD2	TGTGCCAGCAGCTTAGACGGGACTAGGGCAGATACGCAGTATTTT	CASSLDGTRADTQYF
TRBV7-9	TRBJ2-1	-	-	TGTGCCAGCAGCACTCCCCTGGGACACAACAATGAGCAGTTCTTC	CASSTPLGHNNEQFF
TRBV29-1	TRBJ2-6	-	-	TGCAGCGTTGAATCAATTGACCGCCGAGGCCTGACTTTC	CSVESIDRRGLTF
TRBV4-1	TRBJ2-7	once	TRBD2	TGCGCCAGCAGCGAAGGGTCTAGCGGATACGAGCAGTACTTC	CASSEGSSGYEQYF
TRBV7-9	TRBJ2-3	-	-	TGTGCCAGCTTCGGGCGCAGCACAGATACGCAGTATTTT	CASFGRSTDTQYF
TRBV5-8	TRBJ2-5	-	TRBD1	TGTGCCAGCAGCTTCACCGGGACAGGGTACCAAGAGACCCAGTACTTC	CASSFTGTGYQETQYF
TRBV9	TRBJ2-5	-	-	TGTGCCAGCAGCCGTGGGCAGGAGCAAGAGACCCAGTACTTC	CASSRGQEQETQYF
TRBV7-9	TRBJ2-7	-	-	TGTGCCAGCAGTCATGGGCTCTCCTACGAGCAGTACTTC	CASSHGLSYEQYF
TRBV4-1	TRBJ2-1	-	TRBD1	TGCGCCAGCAGCCCGACAGGGGGTCTCAATGAGCAGTTCTTC	CASSPTGGLNEQFF
TRBV19	TRBJ2-7	-	TRBD1	TGTGCCAGTAGTATAGGAGGACAGGGCTACGAGCAGTACTTC	CASSIGGQGYEQYF
TRBV27	TRBJ1-3	once	-	TGTGCCAGCAAGGGGCCGGTGGGACCCATATATTTT	CASKGPVGPIYF
TRBV7-9	TRBJ2-7	-	-	TGTGCCAGCAGCTTAGTTGGGGAAGCCTACGAGCAGTACTTC	CASSLVGEAYEQYF
TRBV6-5	TRBJ1-1	-	TRBD1	TGTGCCAGCAGTTGGACAGGGGAGACTGAAGCTTTCTTT	CASSWTGETEAFF
TRBV7-9	TRBJ2-7	-	TRBD2	TGTGCCAGCAGCTTAGCGCTCATAGCGGGGAAGTACGAGCAGTACTTC	CASSLALIAGKYEQYF
TRBV5-1	TRBJ2-7	-	-	TGCGCCAGCAGCTTGAGAACAGGTAACTACGAGCAGTACTTC	CASSLRTGNYEQYF
TRBV5-6	TRBJ2-7	-	-	TGTGCCAGCAGCTTGAATATAGCATCCTACGAGCAGTACTTC	CASSLNIASYEQYF
TRBV20-1	TRBJ2-7	-	-	TGCAGTGCTAGAGATCAAGAGCAGTACTTC	CSARDQEQYF
TRBV7-9	TRBJ1-2	-	TRBD1	TGTGCCAGCAGCTTGATGGGACAGCGGAACTATGGCTACACCTTC	CASSLMGQRNYGYTF
TRBV28	TRBJ1-1	-	-	TGTGCCACCCACTTCAGGGGCGATGGTACTGAAGCTTTCTTT	CATHFRGDGTEAFF
TRBV2	TRBJ2-7	-	-	TGTGCCAGCAGTGTGGACAGTTTGATGTCTTCCTACGAGCAGTACTTC	CASSVDSLMSSYEQYF
TRBV4-1	TRBJ2-1	-	TRBD2	TGCGCCAGCAGCCAAATGACCGGGACTAGCGCCTACAATGAGCAGTTCTTC	CASSQMTGTSAYNEQFF
TRBV7-2	TRBJ2-7	-	-	TGTGCCAGCAGCTCGAATCTGGGAGCCAGGGAAGACTACGAGCAGTACTTC	CASSSNLGAREDYEQYF
TRBV19	TRBJ1-1	-	-	TGTGCCAGTAGTTATTGGGGACGGCTTGAAGCTTTCTTT	CASSYWGRLEAFF
TRBV7-9	TRBJ2-1	-	-	TGTGCCAGCAGCTTATCAAATCGGGATGAGCAGTTCTTC	CASSLSNRDEQFF
TRBV7-9	TRBJ1-2	-	-	TGTGCCAGCAGATCCGCCGGGTCAGGCTATGGCTACACCTTC	CASRSAGSGYGYTF
TRBV7-9	TRBJ2-5	-	-	TGTGCCAGCAGCCCGGTCGGCGACCGGGAGACCCAGTACTTC	CASSPVGDRETQYF
TRBV5-6	TRBJ2-7	-	-	TGTGCCAGCAGCTCTACAGGGAAAGTATACGAGCAGTACTTC	CASSSTGKVYEQYF